One and the same sample provided the 26 T cell receptor beta chains below, sequenced in a study of T-cell reconstitution after alpha-beta-depleted transplantation in children. Unique molecular identifiers were incorporated during preparation of the TCRbeta library. MiXCR, run by TCRdb on the PCR reads, gives a single entry per CDR3 protein. The sample has hundreds of thousands of distinct CDR3 sequences; approximately 10% are singletons. Sequenced here: peripheral blood, sampled 180 days after TCRalphabeta/CD19-depleted stem cell transplant. The receptors derive from a male patient aged 2-15 years who had a stem cell transplant for chronic granulomatous disease, so the T cells may come from the graft donor.

This clonotype came up many times. The chain recombines TRBV5-1 with TRBJ2-3; 7 bases match TRBD1. Germline values: CDR1 SGHRS, CDR2 YFSETQ. This CDR3 is built from 16 residues. Losses at the gene ends were 0 bases for V and 5 bases for J; bases not matched to a gene: 9. CDR3 protein: CASSLDPGQRVDTQYF. For the CDR3, the DNA is TGCGCCAGCAGCTTGGACCCGGGACAGAGAGTAGATACGCAGTATTTT.

Many counts were recorded for this clonotype. The chain recombines TRBV30 with TRBJ1-1, with a tentative D call TRBD1 (5 bases). Germline-derived CDR1 and CDR2 are GTSNPN and SVGIG (reference sequence). CDR3 length equals 13 residues. Trimming took 2 bases from V and 0 from J, leaving 7 bases between them. The CDR3: CAWSPRVNTEAFF. Here the CDR3 DNA reads TGTGCCTGGAGTCCCAGGGTGAACACTGAAGCTTTCTTT.

Many counts were recorded for this clonotype. The genes are TRBV28 and TRBJ2-6; D is unresolved. The V gene's germline CDR1 is MDHEN and CDR2 SYDVKM. The CDR3 has 15 amino acids. Trimming removed 10 bases from V and 2 bases from J, with 15 bases in between. The CDR3 spells CATSLLRAGANVLTF. DNA for the CDR3: TGTGCCACCTCCCTGTTACGGGCTGGGGCCAACGTCCTGACTTTC.

This clonotype was observed many times. J is TRBJ1-1 and V is TRBV20-1; D may be TRBD1 (5 bases). The V gene lost 6 bases and the J gene lost 6 bases, with 17 bases spanning the gap. The CDR3 runs 13 residues. Germline V gene lookup returns CDR1 DFQATT and CDR2 SNEGSKA (reference sequence). CDR3 sequence reads: CSAPRGAFAEAFF. As DNA, the CDR3 is TGCAGTGCCCCGCGCGGGGCCTTCGCTGAAGCTTTCTTT.

In this sample, this clonotype turned up many times. The chain links TRBV7-2 to TRBJ2-7; 11 nucleotides line up with TRBD1. Germline-derived CDR1 and CDR2 are SGHTA and FQGNSA. The V segment lost 6 bases and the J segment 12 bases; nucleotides outside the gene matches: 19. The CDR3 contains 16 residues. The CDR3 DNA reads as TGTGCCAGCAGTCCCGGGACAGGGGGGCCGGGTCAAAATGGGTACTTC. Its protein is CASSPGTGGPGQNGYF.

This clonotype was recorded at least ten times. V is TRBV4-1 and J is TRBJ2-1, with a weak D call TRBD2 (6 bases). V shed 0 bases and J shed 12 bases, with 21 bases lying between them. Germline V gene data show CDR1 as MGHRA and CDR2 as YSYEKL. The CDR3 covers 16 residues. CDR3: CASSQERDGGHPVQFF. The CDR3, as DNA: TGCGCCAGCAGCCAAGAACGCGACGGGGGTCACCCGGTGCAGTTCTTC.

This clonotype was detected many times. The chain has TRBV4-3 and TRBJ1-3, with no clear D. V gave up 0 bases and J gave up 4 bases, with 10 bases separating them. The CDR3 totals 15 residues. CDR1 is LGHNA and CDR2 is YSLEER in the germline V gene. CDR3 DNA sequence: TGCGCCAGCAGCCAAGAAGAGGGCTTCGGAAACACCATATATTTT. Translating gives CASSQEEGFGNTIYF.

This clonotype was recorded at least ten times. The chain combines TRBV6-2 or TRBV6-3 with TRBJ2-7; unclear D gene. The CDR3 consists of 11 residues. Germline V gives CDR1 MNHEY, CDR2 SVGEGT. The V gene lost 2 bases and the J gene lost 4 bases, with 3 bases spanning the gap. The CDR3 DNA sequence: TGTGCCAGCAGTTACGCTTACGAGCAGTACTTC. This encodes CASSYAYEQYF.

Many counts were recorded for this clonotype. This chain joins TRBV4-2 and TRBJ1-3; no definite D call. CDR1 is LGHNA and CDR2 is YNFKEQ in the germline V gene. V lost 4 bases and J 0 bases, leaving 10 bases between the germline ends. This CDR3 contains 15 residues. CDR3 sequence: CASSRGRPSGNTIYF. In DNA form, the CDR3 reads TGTGCCAGCAGCCGAGGGAGGCCCTCTGGAAACACCATATATTTT.

This clonotype appeared many times. The V call is TRBV9, the J call TRBJ2-2, with 8 nucleotides matching TRBD2. Germline V gives CDR1 SGDLS, CDR2 YYNGEE. This CDR3 spans 16 amino acids. Trimming took 4 bases from V and 8 from J; bases not matched to a gene: 13. The CDR3, as DNA: TGTGCCAGCAGCTCCGACCTCGGGGGGGCTGGTGGGGAGCTGTTTTTT. It is translated as CASSSDLGGAGGELFF.

Concerning this clonotype: A read error may explain this, as a much larger clone is one base away. J is TRBJ2-7 and V is TRBV20-1; unclear D gene. The CDR3 is made up of 11 amino acids. V lost 3 bases, J lost 8 bases, and 11 bases lay in between. Germline V gives CDR1 DFQATT, CDR2 SNEGSKA (reference sequence). As DNA, the CDR3 is TGCAGTGCTAGTAAGTCGTCCCAGCAGTACTTC. It encodes CSASKSSQQYF.

Ten or more counts support this clonotype. The chain combines TRBV29-1 with TRBJ2-1; D not resolved. Trimming took 4 bases from V and 0 from J, leaving 10 bases between them. The CDR3 sequence is 14 residues long. CDR1 and CDR2 from the germline V gene are SQVTM and ANQGSEA. The CDR3 protein is CSVGLADSYNEQFF. CDR3 coding DNA: TGCAGCGTTGGCCTCGCAGACTCCTACAATGAGCAGTTCTTC.

The sample holds many counts of this clonotype. This chain links TRBV12-3 or TRBV12-4 with TRBJ2-1; tentatively, D is TRBD1 (6 bases). There are 15 residues in the CDR3. V shed 0 bases and J shed 6 bases, with 12 bases lying between them. CDR3 loop: CASSLASGQTNEQFF. CDR3 DNA: TGTGCCAGCAGTTTAGCTTCCGGACAGACCAATGAGCAGTTCTTC.

This chain joins TRBV4-2 and TRBJ2-2, with 9 positions matching TRBD1. The CDR3 totals 16 residues. The junction had 7 bases not matched to a gene; V was cut back by 4 bases and J by 4 bases. Germline assignment: CDR1 LGHNA and CDR2 YNFKEQ. CDR3 amino acids: CASSLRTGESTGELFF. CDR3 nucleotide sequence: TGTGCCAGCAGCCTCCGGACAGGGGAGAGCACCGGGGAGCTGTTTTTT.

This clonotype was found a few times. For the CDR3, the DNA is TGTGCCAGCAGCTTGCTCAGCGGGAGTACCGGGGAGCTGTTTTTT. Its translation is CASSLLSGSTGELFF. The V and J genes are TRBV5-4 and TRBJ2-2; 8 nucleotides agree with TRBD2. J lost 5 bases, V lost 1 base, and 4 bases had no gene match. The CDR3 has 15 residues. Germline V gene lookup returns CDR1 SGHNT and CDR2 YYREEE (reference sequence).

There are many counts of this clonotype. The rearrangement joins TRBV18 to TRBJ2-5, with D hard to call. The V and J ends lost 6 bases and 1 base respectively, with 12 bases between them. From germline, CDR1 is KGHSH and CDR2 LQKENI. The CDR3 extends over 14 amino acids. CDR3 region: CASSNQQSQETQYF. The CDR3, as DNA: TGTGCCAGCTCCAACCAGCAGAGCCAAGAGACCCAGTACTTC.

At least ten counts were recorded for this clonotype. The V gene is TRBV12-3 or TRBV12-4, the J gene TRBJ1-5, with a possible D match to TRBD1 (5 bases). The CDR3 length is 17 residues. Trimming stripped 2 bases from V and 5 bases from J, with 19 bases between. CDR3 in amino acids: CASSLLYRAGRYQPQHF. Here the CDR3 DNA reads TGTGCCAGCAGTTTACTCTATCGAGCAGGGAGATATCAGCCCCAGCATTTT.

This clonotype was counted many times. The chain employs TRBV7-9 and TRBJ2-7, with 12 bases fitting TRBD2. Per germline, CDR1 SEHNR and CDR2 FQNEAQ (reference sequence). There are 17 residues in the CDR3. J gave up 3 bases and V 3 bases, and 9 bases lay outside the gene matches. CDR3 nucleotide sequence: TGTGCCAGCAGCTTGGTTAAAGCGACTAGCGGGAGCTACGAGCAGTACTTC. This sequence encodes CASSLVKATSGSYEQYF. The full variable domain, in which reference TRBV7-9 and TRBJ2-7 provide the parts outside the CDR3, is DTGVSQNPRHKITKRGQNVTFRCDPISEHNRLYWYRQTLGQGPEFLTYFQNEAQLEKSRLLSDRFSAERPKGSFSTLEIQRTEQGDSAMYLCASSLVKATSGSYEQYFGPGTRLTVT.

This clonotype was counted many times. The rearrangement joins TRBV3-1 to TRBJ2-1, with 8 bases identical to TRBD2. From germline, CDR1 is LGHDT and CDR2 YNNKEL (reference sequence). The CDR3 extends over 16 amino acids. V gave up 6 bases and J gave up 8 bases; unmatched junction bases: 15. The CDR3 loop reads CASSTQLAESFHEQFF. CDR3 sequence (DNA): TGTGCCAGCAGTACCCAACTAGCGGAGTCCTTCCATGAGCAGTTCTTC.

Ten or more counts support this clonotype. This chain joins TRBV7-9 and TRBJ2-7; TRBD2 matches at 7 bases. CDR3 size: 13 residues. V gave up 5 bases and J gave up 4 bases; unmatched junction bases: 5. From germline, CDR1 is SEHNR and CDR2 FQNEAQ (reference sequence). The CDR3: CASSARDYYEQYF. In nucleotides, the CDR3 is TGTGCCAGCAGCGCCCGGGACTATTACGAGCAGTACTTC.

In its sample, this clonotype was seen many times. This chain connects TRBV20-1 to TRBJ2-5; 9 bases line up with TRBD1. This CDR3 is 14 amino acids long. The trim removed 5 bases at V and 3 bases at J, leaving 7 bases unmatched. The germline gives CDR1 DFQATT, CDR2 SNEGSKA (reference sequence). Here the CDR3 reads CSAHRDRAKETQYF. In nucleotides, the CDR3 is TGCAGTGCTCACCGGGACAGGGCGAAAGAGACCCAGTACTTC.

This clonotype was observed a few times. This chain uses TRBV18 with TRBJ1-4; TRBD1 is a possible D gene (6 bases). V was pared by 6 bases and J by 7 bases, with 12 bases between. The length of the CDR3 is 13 residues. The germline gives CDR1 KGHSH, CDR2 LQKENI. The CDR3 loop reads CASSRDKAEKLFF. The CDR3, as DNA: TGTGCCAGCTCTCGGGACAAGGCTGAAAAACTGTTTTTT.

This clonotype was counted ten times or more. CDR3 in amino acids: CSARLAGGITDTQYF. CDR3 in DNA: TGCAGTGCTAGACTAGCGGGGGGGATCACAGATACGCAGTATTTT. The chain uses TRBV20-1 and TRBJ2-3; 12 positions match TRBD2. Germline V CDR1 and CDR2: DFQATT, SNEGSKA (reference sequence). The CDR3 loop spans 15 amino acids. V was clipped by 2 bases and J by 2 bases; unmatched bases: 2.

This clonotype was detected many times. V gene TRBV29-1 combines with J gene TRBJ2-7; 9 bases are shared with TRBD2. Germline CDR1 and CDR2: SQVTM and ANQGSEA. Losses at the gene ends were 0 bases for V and 2 bases for J; bases not matched to a gene: 8. This CDR3 contains 16 residues. The CDR3 region is CSVEDPLAGGTYEQYF. In nucleotides, the CDR3 is TGCAGCGTTGAAGACCCCCTCGCGGGAGGGACCTACGAGCAGTACTTC.

There are many counts of this clonotype. The gene calls are TRBV10-3 and TRBJ2-7, with 7 bases identical to TRBD1. The length of the CDR3 is 14 residues. Trimming removed 3 bases from V and 3 bases from J; junction bases left unmatched: 5. The germline V gene encodes CDR1 ENHRY and CDR2 SYGVKD. CDR3 DNA sequence: TGTGCCATCAGTGAAAGGGGGCACAACTACGAGCAGTACTTC. Protein: CAISERGHNYEQYF.

Regarding this clonotype: This may stem from a read error, because a much larger clone lies one nucleotide away. The chain recombines TRBV20-1 with TRBJ2-2; D remains unclear. Germline CDR1 is DFQATT and CDR2 is SNEGSKA (reference sequence). Trimming pared 1 base from V and 14 bases from J, leaving 14 bases between. This CDR3 is built from 12 residues. CDR3 loop: CSARGLERDLFF. CDR3 in DNA: TGCAGTGCTAGAGGTTTGGAGAGAGATCTGTTTTTT.